The 7 T cell receptor beta chains presented below share a single source sample, sequenced in a study of blood T cell repertoires in COVID-19. Only in-frame clones appear in the TCRdb table, and some are missing; sequencing was by immunoSEQ multiplex PCR. The data contain a few hundred thousand clones, over 70% of them singletons. The material sequenced was peripheral blood. Receptors originate from a human donor in a cohort sampled during active COVID-19.

This clone was seen once. CDR3 DNA sequence: TGTGCCAGCAGCGGACAGGGGAGTCCCTCCCAAGAGACCCAGTACTTC. It translates to CASSGQGSPSQETQYF. The chain links TRBV5-4 to TRBJ2-5; 9 nucleotides line up with TRBD1. This CDR3 is built from 16 residues. The junction had 8 bases not matched to a gene; V was cut back by 4 bases and J by 1 base. CDR1 is SGHNT and CDR2 is YYREEE in the germline V gene (reference sequence).

The chain joins TRBV12-1 to TRBJ2-3; the table names TRBD2, a call not compared with the DNA. TRBV12-1 is flagged as a pseudogene. The CDR3 covers 19 residues. CDR3 sequence: CASSFDSSGALTCTDTQYF. The DNA for the CDR3 is TGTGCCAGCAGCTTTGACTCTAGCGGGGCCTTAACTTGCACAGATACGCAGTATTTT.

This clone was counted only a few times. This sequence joins TRBV3-1 (or the pseudogene TRBV3-2) and TRBJ2-7; 11 bases match TRBD2. Germline lookup yields CDR1 LGHDT and CDR2 YNNKEL (reference sequence). This CDR3 is built from 16 residues. V shed 1 base, J shed 3 bases, and the junction held 5 bases outside the gene matches. The CDR3 sequence is CASSQGLTSGGYEQYF. CDR3 sequence (DNA): TGTGCCAGCAGCCAAGGCCTCACTAGCGGGGGCTACGAGCAGTACTTC.

This rearrangement joins TRBV10-1 to TRBJ2-2, with 8 bases lining up with TRBD1. Looked up from germline, CDR1 is WNHNN and CDR2 is SYGVQD (reference sequence). V gave up 0 bases and J gave up 4 bases; unmatched junction bases: 7. The CDR3 is 17 amino acids. The CDR3 protein is CASSESPLTGATGELFF. DNA of the CDR3: TGCGCCAGCAGTGAGTCCCCTTTGACAGGGGCCACCGGGGAGCTGTTTTTT.

This chain links TRBV28 with TRBJ2-2, with TRBD1 as a possible D gene (5 bases). CDR1 and CDR2 (germline): MDHEN, SYDVKM. V was clipped by 5 bases and J by 3 bases, with 10 bases between them. This CDR3 contains 14 residues. Written as DNA, the CDR3 is TGTGCCAGCAGTCTAAGGACATACACCGGGGAGCTGTTTTTT. It is translated as CASSLRTYTGELFF.

The CDR3 loop is CASSVQGQGANEKLFF. The CDR3 nucleotides read TGTGCCAGCAGTGTCCAGGGACAGGGAGCTAATGAAAAACTGTTTTTT. The chain links TRBV6-1 to TRBJ1-4; 9 nucleotides align to TRBD1. V was pared by 4 bases and J by 3 bases, with 6 bases of the junction left unmatched. The CDR3 has 16 residues. Per the germline V gene, CDR1 is MNHNS and CDR2 is SASEGT.

The gene calls are TRBV3-1 (or the pseudogene TRBV3-2) and TRBJ1-1; D gene unclear. Between the trimmed V and J ends, which lost 4 bases and 10 bases, there was a span of 10 bases. Germline lookup yields CDR1 LGHDT and CDR2 YNNKEL (reference sequence). The CDR3 length is 11 residues. For the CDR3, the DNA is TGTGCCAGCAGCCGCGAAGGGAGAGCTTTCTTT. This gives the protein CASSREGRAFF.